Shown below are 10 T cell receptor beta chains from a single sample sequenced in a study of shared clonotypes between healthy human individuals. The method was immunoSEQ multiplex PCR; TCRdb's version includes in-frame clones alone and lacks a portion of them. The repertoire holds under 700,000 clones, with roughly 95% as singletons. Selected positively for CCR7 and CD45RO-negative, naive CD8 cells excluded terminally differentiated effector memory CD45RA+ cells. Specimen: naive CD8+ T cells sorted from blood. The receptor source for this set is a woman in her twenties or thirties in good health.

J is TRBJ1-1 and V is TRBV6-5; D is uncertain. Germline CDR1 reads MNHEY; CDR2 reads SVGAGI. V was clipped by 0 bases and J by 1 base, with 9 bases between them. The length of the CDR3 is 15 residues. The CDR3 loop is CASSYSSGGNTEAFF. The CDR3 DNA sequence: TGTGCCAGCAGTTACTCGTCAGGAGGGAACACTGAAGCTTTCTTT.

The genes are TRBV5-5 and TRBJ2-7, with TRBD2 matching 10 bases. The CDR3 is 16 amino acids. Trimming at V came to 4 bases and at J to 3 bases, leaving 10 bases not matched to a gene. Per germline, CDR1 SGHKS and CDR2 YYEKEE (reference sequence). The CDR3 nucleotides are TGTGCCAGCAGCCAGGGGACTAGCGTGTATTACTACGAGCAGTACTTC. It translates to CASSQGTSVYYYEQYF.

On this clone itself: The sample carries other DNA sequences with the same CDR3. The gene calls are TRBV7-9 and TRBJ2-7; 7 bases map to TRBD1. V shed 4 bases and J 7 bases; nucleotides not matched to a gene: 1. The germline V gene has CDR1 SEHNR and CDR2 FQNEAQ (reference sequence). The CDR3 consists of 11 residues. The CDR3 spells CASSSGGEQYF. The CDR3 nucleotides are TGTGCCAGCAGCTCAGGGGGAGAGCAGTACTTC.

The chain links TRBV28 to TRBJ1-2, with D unresolved. V was clipped by 6 bases and J by 4 bases, with 6 bases between them. The CDR3 length is 11 residues. Germline lookup yields CDR1 MDHEN and CDR2 SYDVKM. In nucleotides, the CDR3 is TGTGCCAGCAGAAATAGCTATGGCTACACCTTC. It codes for CASRNSYGYTF.

J is TRBJ1-6 and V is TRBV30; D call uncertain. Trimming took 3 bases from V and 3 from J, leaving 6 bases between them. This CDR3 has 13 residues. Germline CDR1 GTSNPN, CDR2 SVGIG (reference sequence). CDR3 residues: CAWRDRYNSPLHF. CDR3 sequence (DNA): TGTGCCTGGAGGGACCGCTATAATTCACCCCTCCACTTT.

The chain links TRBV6-4 to TRBJ1-5; D unresolved. The CDR3 has 19 amino acids. Germline V gene lookup returns CDR1 MRHNA and CDR2 SNTAGT. The V end lost 0 bases, the J end lost 4 bases, and 22 bases lay between the germline ends. CDR3 sequence: CASSDSSNVLLLRNQPQHF. The DNA for the CDR3 is TGTGCCAGCAGTGACTCGAGTAATGTCCTGCTTTTGAGAAATCAGCCCCAGCATTTT.

V is TRBV5-4 and J is TRBJ2-1; D assignment may be TRBD1 or TRBD2 (6 bases each). Trimming shortened V by 1 base and J by 4 bases, and 21 bases separated the two germline ends. This CDR3 is 18 amino acids long. Germline CDR1 reads SGHNT; CDR2 reads YYREEE (reference sequence). Written as DNA, the CDR3 is TGTGCCAGCAGCTTGTTAGCCCCCCGGGGGCAGTATTACAATGAGCAGTTCTTC. Its translation is CASSLLAPRGQYYNEQFF.

The chain joins TRBV27 to TRBJ2-5; weak D call: TRBD2 (6 bases). The CDR3 runs to 14 residues. From germline, CDR1 is MNHEY and CDR2 SMNVEV (reference sequence). Trimming cost V 6 bases and J 7 bases, with 18 bases left between them. The CDR3 DNA is TGTGCCAGCAGCTTAGGGACGGAGGGTAGGACCCAGTACTTC. It is translated as CASSLGTEGRTQYF.

The chain carries TRBV28 and TRBJ1-1, with 7 bases identical to TRBD1. V trimming: 4 bases; J trimming: 3 bases; junction bases outside the gene matches: 5. Germline-derived CDR1 and CDR2 are MDHEN and SYDVKM. This CDR3 is 14 amino acids long. CDR3 sequence: CASSSTGRDTEAFF. Here the CDR3 DNA reads TGTGCCAGCAGTTCGACAGGGAGGGACACTGAAGCTTTCTTT.

On this clone: The same CDR3 arises from other DNA sequences in this sample as well. The chain combines TRBV4-1 with TRBJ2-5, with D uncertain. The germline gives CDR1 MGHRA, CDR2 YSYEKL. This CDR3 comprises 13 residues. V lost 0 bases and J 3 bases, leaving 5 bases between the germline ends. The CDR3 reads CASSQDREETQYF. For the CDR3, the DNA is TGCGCCAGCAGCCAAGATAGGGAAGAGACCCAGTACTTC.